The sequence of this T cell receptor (beta chain) was determined in a study of regulatory T cells in long-lasting Graves disease. In the study overall: Duration of antithyroid drug therapy among newly diagnosed Graves' patients was under 3 months.

The CDR3 extends over 13 amino acids. CDR1 and CDR2 from the germline V gene are LNHDA and SQIVND (reference sequence). Deletions cut 5 bases from V and 11 bases from J, with 18 bases between. Construction of the TCR beta libraries employed iRepertoire HTBI primers in conjunction with Arm-PCR of CDR3 regions. TCRdb re-called the multiplex PCR reads with MiXCR, one entry per CDR3 protein. This sample has about 540,000 distinct CDR3 sequences, with about 13% found just once. This clonotype occurred a few times. Indicated time point: newly diagnosed GD, antithyroid drugs for less than 3 months. The TCR library used RNA extracted from PBMCs. The data were also submitted as part of a second study, on T cells in Graves' hyperthyroidism and ophthalmopathy.

This chain uses TRBV19 with TRBJ1-1, with unresolved D. The source was peripheral blood mononuclear cells (PBMCs), collected at new diagnosis, from a patient treated with antithyroid drugs. The clonotype was recovered from a man aged 25-40 years with Graves disease. The chain's CDR3 is CASSYSGPSQAFF. The DNA of the CDR3 is TGTGCCAGTAGTTACTCAGGTCCCTCGCAGGCTTTCTTT.